Below, 8 T cell receptor beta chains from the same sample are listed, as sequenced in a study of blood T cell repertoires in COVID-19. TCRdb keeps only in-frame clones here, not all; method: immunoSEQ multiplex PCR. The sample gives tens of thousands of clones, about 76% of which show up once; roughly 8.7% is in the top ten. The source material was peripheral blood. All receptors come from a man aged 65-85 years with active or convalescent COVID-19.

The rearrangement uses TRBV28 and TRBJ2-1, with 8 bases aligning to TRBD1. V lost 8 bases to trimming and J lost 9 bases; unmatched junction nucleotides: 18. The CDR3 totals 16 residues. The germline V gene encodes CDR1 MDHEN and CDR2 SYDVKM. CDR3 protein: CASAQTGAQGAFEQFF. The DNA for the CDR3 is TGTGCCAGCGCGCAAACTGGGGCCCAGGGGGCGTTTGAGCAGTTCTTC.

The V gene is TRBV5-8, the J gene TRBJ2-3; 7 bases line up with TRBD1. After removal of 5 bases from V and 2 bases from J, the junction contained 5 bases not matched to a gene. Germline V gene data show CDR1 as SGHTS and CDR2 as YDEGEE. The CDR3 is made up of 14 amino acids. The CDR3 sequence: CASSRGQFTDTQYF. The CDR3 region has the DNA TGTGCCAGCAGTCGGGGACAGTTCACAGATACGCAGTATTTT.

V gene TRBV7-9 combines with J gene TRBJ1-6; weak D call: TRBD1 (5 bases). The CDR3 covers 14 residues. CDR1 is SEHNR and CDR2 is FQNEAQ in the germline V gene (reference sequence). The V gene lost 0 bases and the J gene lost 9 bases, with 9 bases spanning the gap. DNA for the CDR3: TGTGCCAGCAGCTTAGCGCAGGGTACTTCACCCCTCCACTTT. It translates to CASSLAQGTSPLHF. Looking up the rest from reference TRBV7-9 and TRBJ1-6 gives the full variable domain: DTGVSQNPRHKITKRGQNVTFRCDPISEHNRLYWYRQTLGQGPEFLTYFQNEAQLEKSRLLSDRFSAERPKGSFSTLEIQRTEQGDSAMYLCASSLAQGTSPLHFGNGTRLTVT.

This chain joins TRBV9 and TRBJ2-5; D gene unclear. CDR1 is SGDLS and CDR2 is YYNGEE in the germline V gene. The CDR3 is 15 residues long. Trimming removed 3 bases from V and 5 bases from J, with 17 bases in between. The CDR3 region is CASSDGVSVGETQYF. The CDR3, as DNA: TGTGCCAGCAGCGATGGAGTGAGTGTCGGCGAGACCCAGTACTTC.

Written as DNA, the CDR3 is TGCAGCGTTGTCGGGACAGGGGGGCTTGGCACTGAAGCTTTCTTT. Encoded protein: CSVVGTGGLGTEAFF. The chain employs TRBV29-1 and TRBJ1-1, with 11 bases aligning to TRBD1. V was clipped by 4 bases and J by 4 bases; unmatched bases: 8. This CDR3 contains 15 residues. Germline V gene data show CDR1 as SQVTM and CDR2 as ANQGSEA.

This clone was detected a few times. The chain combines TRBV24-1 with TRBJ2-1, with D perhaps TRBD2 (6 bases). Germline V gene sequence: CDR1 KGHDR, CDR2 SFDVKD. This CDR3 comprises 17 residues. Trimming left V 4 bases short and J 6 bases short, with 21 bases between. The CDR3 region is CATSDSRLGLDTNEQFF. CDR3 coding DNA: TGTGCCACCAGTGACTCAAGACTAGGGTTGGATACCAATGAGCAGTTCTTC.

J is TRBJ2-1 and V is TRBV5-1; TRBD1 agrees at 8 bases. Losses at the gene ends were 4 bases for V and 5 bases for J; bases not matched to a gene: 8. CDR1 SGHRS and CDR2 YFSETQ come from the germline V gene. This CDR3 is built from 15 residues. In DNA, the CDR3 is TGCGCCAGCAGCATAACGGGACAGGCAAACAATGAGCAGTTCTTC. Translating gives CASSITGQANNEQFF.

This clone was detected only once. V and J are TRBV30 and TRBJ2-7; maybe TRBD2 (5 bases). V was cut by 7 bases and J by 3 bases, with 7 bases left in between. This CDR3 region has 10 residues. Germline lookup yields CDR1 GTSNPN and CDR2 SVGIG (reference sequence). The CDR3 protein is CASGYYEQYF. In nucleotides, the CDR3 is TGTGCCTCGGGATACTACGAGCAGTACTTC.